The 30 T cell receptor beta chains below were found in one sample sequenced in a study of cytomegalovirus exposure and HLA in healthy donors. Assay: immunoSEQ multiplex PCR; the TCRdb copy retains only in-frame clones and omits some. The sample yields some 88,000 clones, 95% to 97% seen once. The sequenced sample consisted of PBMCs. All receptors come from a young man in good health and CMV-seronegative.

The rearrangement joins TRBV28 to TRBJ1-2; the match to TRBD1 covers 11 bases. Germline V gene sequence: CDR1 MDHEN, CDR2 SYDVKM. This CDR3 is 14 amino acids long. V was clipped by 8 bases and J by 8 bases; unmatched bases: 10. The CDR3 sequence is CASVTGQGVRGYTF. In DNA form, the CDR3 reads TGTGCCAGCGTAACGGGACAGGGGGTTCGCGGCTACACCTTC.

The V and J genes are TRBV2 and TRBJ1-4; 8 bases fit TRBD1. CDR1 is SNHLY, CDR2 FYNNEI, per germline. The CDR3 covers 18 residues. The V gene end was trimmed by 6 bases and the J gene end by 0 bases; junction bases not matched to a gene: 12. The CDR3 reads CASRDQTGVAATNEKLFF. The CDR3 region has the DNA TGTGCCAGCAGAGACCAGACAGGGGTGGCTGCAACTAATGAAAAACTGTTTTTT.

The CDR3 DNA sequence: TGTGCCAGCAGGGGCGGCCTAGCGGGAGGAAAGGCAGATACGCAGTATTTT. Residues: CASRGGLAGGKADTQYF. The rearrangement links TRBV5-6 to TRBJ2-3; 11 bases are a match to TRBD2. The J segment lost 4 bases and the V segment lost 5 bases, leaving 12 bases of the junction unmatched. Germline V gene data show CDR1 as SGHDT and CDR2 as YYEEEE. This CDR3 comprises 17 residues.

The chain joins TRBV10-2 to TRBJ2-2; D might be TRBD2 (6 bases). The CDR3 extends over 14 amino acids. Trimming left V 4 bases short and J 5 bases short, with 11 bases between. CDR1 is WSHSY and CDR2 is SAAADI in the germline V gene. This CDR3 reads CASSVGGDTGELFF. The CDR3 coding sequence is TGCGCCAGCAGTGTAGGAGGGGATACCGGGGAGCTGTTTTTT.

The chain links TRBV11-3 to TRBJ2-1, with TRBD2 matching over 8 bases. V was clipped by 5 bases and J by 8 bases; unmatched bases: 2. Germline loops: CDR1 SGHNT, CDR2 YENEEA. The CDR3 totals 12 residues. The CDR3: CASSPGGDEQFF. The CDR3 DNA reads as TGTGCCAGCAGCCCGGGGGGGGATGAGCAGTTCTTC.

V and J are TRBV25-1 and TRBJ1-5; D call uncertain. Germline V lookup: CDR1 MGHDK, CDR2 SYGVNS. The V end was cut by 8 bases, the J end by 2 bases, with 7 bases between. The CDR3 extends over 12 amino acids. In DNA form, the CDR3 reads TGTGCCAGCCGGCAGGGCAATCAGCCCCAGCATTTT. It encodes CASRQGNQPQHF. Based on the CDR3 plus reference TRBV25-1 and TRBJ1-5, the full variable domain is EADIYQTPRYLVIGTGKKITLECSQTMGHDKMYWYQQDPGMELHLIHYSYGVNSTEKGDLSSESTVSRIRTEHFPLTLESARPSHTSQYLCASRQGNQPQHFGDGTRLSIL.

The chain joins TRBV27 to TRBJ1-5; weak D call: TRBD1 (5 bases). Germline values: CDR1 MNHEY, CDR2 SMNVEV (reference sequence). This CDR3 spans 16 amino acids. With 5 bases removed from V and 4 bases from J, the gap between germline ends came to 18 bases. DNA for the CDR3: TGTGCCAGCAGTCCCCTATCAGGGTGGCGAAATCAGCCCCAGCATTTT. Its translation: CASSPLSGWRNQPQHF.

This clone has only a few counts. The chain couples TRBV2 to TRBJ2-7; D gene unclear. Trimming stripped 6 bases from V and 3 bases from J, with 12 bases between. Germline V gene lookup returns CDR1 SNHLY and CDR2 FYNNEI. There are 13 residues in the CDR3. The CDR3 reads CASREPNFYEQYV. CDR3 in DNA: TGTGCCAGCAGGGAGCCGAACTTCTACGAGCAGTACGTC.

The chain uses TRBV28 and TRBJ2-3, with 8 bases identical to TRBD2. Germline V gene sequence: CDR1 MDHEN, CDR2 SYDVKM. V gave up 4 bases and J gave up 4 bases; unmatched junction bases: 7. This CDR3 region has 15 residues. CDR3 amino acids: CASSSVAGPPDTQYF. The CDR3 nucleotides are TGTGCCAGCAGTTCAGTAGCGGGACCCCCAGATACGCAGTATTTT.

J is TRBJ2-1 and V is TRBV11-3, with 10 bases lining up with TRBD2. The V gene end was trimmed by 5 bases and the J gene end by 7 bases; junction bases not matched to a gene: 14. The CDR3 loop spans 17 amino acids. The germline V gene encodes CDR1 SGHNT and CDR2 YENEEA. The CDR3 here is CASSRAGGSGRSNEQFF. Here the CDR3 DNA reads TGTGCCAGCAGCCGTGCTGGGGGTAGCGGGAGGAGTAATGAGCAGTTCTTC.

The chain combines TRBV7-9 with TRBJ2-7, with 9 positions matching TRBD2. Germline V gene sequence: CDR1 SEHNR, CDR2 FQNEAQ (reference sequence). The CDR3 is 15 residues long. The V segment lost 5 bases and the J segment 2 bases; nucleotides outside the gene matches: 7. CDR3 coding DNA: TGTGCCAGCAGCGACGGGACTAGCCTCCCCTACGAGCAGTACGTC. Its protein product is CASSDGTSLPYEQYV.

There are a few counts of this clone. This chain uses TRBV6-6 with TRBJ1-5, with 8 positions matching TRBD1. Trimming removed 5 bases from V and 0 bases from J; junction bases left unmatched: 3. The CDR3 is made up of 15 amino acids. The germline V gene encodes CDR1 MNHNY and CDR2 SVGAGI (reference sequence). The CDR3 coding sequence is TGTGCCAGCAGTCCGGACAGGGATAGCAATCAGCCCCAGCATTTT. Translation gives CASSPDRDSNQPQHF.

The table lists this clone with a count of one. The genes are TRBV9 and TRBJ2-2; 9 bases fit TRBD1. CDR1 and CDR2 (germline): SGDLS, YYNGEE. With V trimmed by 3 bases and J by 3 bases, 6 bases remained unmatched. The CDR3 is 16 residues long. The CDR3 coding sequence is TGTGCCAGCAGCGCCCACCGGGACAGGGACACCGGGGAGCTGTTTTTT. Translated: CASSAHRDRDTGELFF.

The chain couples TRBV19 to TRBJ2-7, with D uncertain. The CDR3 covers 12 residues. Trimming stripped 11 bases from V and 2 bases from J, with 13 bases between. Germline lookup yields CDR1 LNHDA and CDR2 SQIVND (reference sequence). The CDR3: CALGSPTYEQYV. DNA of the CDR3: TGTGCCCTAGGTTCCCCGACCTACGAGCAGTACGTC.

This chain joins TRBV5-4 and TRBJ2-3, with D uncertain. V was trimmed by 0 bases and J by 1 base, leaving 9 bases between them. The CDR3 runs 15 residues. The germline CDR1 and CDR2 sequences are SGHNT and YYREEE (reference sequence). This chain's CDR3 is CASSLASSGTDTQYF. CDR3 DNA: TGTGCCAGCAGCTTGGCCTCTTCGGGCACAGATACGCAGTATTTT.

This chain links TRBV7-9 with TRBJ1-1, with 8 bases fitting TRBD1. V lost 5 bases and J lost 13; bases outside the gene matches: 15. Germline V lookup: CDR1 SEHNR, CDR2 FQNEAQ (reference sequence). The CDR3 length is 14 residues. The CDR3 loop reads CASSPGDRRGRVFF. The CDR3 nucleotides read TGTGCCAGCAGCCCCGGGGACAGGCGGGGTAGGGTTTTCTTT.

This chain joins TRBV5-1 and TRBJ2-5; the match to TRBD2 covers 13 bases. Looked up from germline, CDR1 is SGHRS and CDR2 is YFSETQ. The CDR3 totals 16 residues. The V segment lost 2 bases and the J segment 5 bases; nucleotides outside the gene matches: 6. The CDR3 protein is CASSFRTSGSGETQYF. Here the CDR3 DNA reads TGCGCCAGCAGCTTTAGGACTAGCGGGAGTGGGGAGACCCAGTACTTC.

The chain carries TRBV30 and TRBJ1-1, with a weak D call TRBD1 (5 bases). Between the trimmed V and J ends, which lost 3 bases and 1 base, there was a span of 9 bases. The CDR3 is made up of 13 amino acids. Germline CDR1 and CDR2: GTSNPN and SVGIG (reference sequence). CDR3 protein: CAWSLDRNTEAFF. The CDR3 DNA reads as TGTGCCTGGAGCCTCGACAGGAACACTGAAGCTTTCTTT.

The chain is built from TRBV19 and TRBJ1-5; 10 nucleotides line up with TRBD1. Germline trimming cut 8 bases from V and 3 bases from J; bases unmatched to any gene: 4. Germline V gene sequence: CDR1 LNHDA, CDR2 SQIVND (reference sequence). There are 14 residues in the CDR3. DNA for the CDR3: TGTGCCAGTGGACAGGGGGGATACAATCAGCCCCAGCATTTT. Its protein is CASGQGGYNQPQHF.

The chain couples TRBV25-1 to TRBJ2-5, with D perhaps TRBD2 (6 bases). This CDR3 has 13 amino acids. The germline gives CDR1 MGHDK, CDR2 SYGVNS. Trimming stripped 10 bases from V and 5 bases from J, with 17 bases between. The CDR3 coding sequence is TGTGCCACCGGTGACAGCGGAGGGGAGACCCAGTACTTC. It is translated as CATGDSGGETQYF.

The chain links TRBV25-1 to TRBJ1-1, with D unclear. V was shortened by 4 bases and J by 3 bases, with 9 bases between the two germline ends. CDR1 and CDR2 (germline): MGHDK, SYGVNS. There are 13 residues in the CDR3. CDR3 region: CASSANRDTEAFF. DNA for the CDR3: TGTGCCAGCAGTGCCAACCGGGACACTGAAGCTTTCTTT.

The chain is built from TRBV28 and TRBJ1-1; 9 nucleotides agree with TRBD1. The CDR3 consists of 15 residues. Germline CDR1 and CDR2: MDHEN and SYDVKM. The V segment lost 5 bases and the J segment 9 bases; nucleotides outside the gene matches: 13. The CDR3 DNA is TGTGCCAGCAGTACGAGTTCGGACAGGGGAAGAAAAGCTTTCTTT. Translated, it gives CASSTSSDRGRKAFF.

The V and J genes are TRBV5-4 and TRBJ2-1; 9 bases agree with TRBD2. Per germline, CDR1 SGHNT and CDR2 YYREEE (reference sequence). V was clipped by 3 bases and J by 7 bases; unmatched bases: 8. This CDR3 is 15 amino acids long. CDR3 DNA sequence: TGTGCCAGCAGCTGGGGTAGCGGGAGTAAAAATGAGCAGTTCTTC. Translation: CASSWGSGSKNEQFF.

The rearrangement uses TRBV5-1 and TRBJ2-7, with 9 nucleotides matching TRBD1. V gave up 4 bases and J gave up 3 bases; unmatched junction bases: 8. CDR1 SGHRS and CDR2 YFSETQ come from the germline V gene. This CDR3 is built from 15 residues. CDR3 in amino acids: CASSGQGTIDYEQYF. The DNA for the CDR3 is TGCGCCAGCAGCGGACAGGGGACGATCGACTACGAGCAGTACTTC.

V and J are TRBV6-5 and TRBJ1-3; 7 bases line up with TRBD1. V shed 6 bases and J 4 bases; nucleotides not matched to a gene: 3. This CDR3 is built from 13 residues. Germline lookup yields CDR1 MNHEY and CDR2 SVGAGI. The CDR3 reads CASSTGAGNTIYF. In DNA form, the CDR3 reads TGTGCCAGCAGCACAGGGGCAGGAAACACCATATATTTT.

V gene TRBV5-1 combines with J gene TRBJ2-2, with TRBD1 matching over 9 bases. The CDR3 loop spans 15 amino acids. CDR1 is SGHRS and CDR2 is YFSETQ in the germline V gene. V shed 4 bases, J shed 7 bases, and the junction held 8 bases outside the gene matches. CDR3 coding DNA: TGCGCCAGCAGCCTGGACAGGGGACATAACGGGGAGCTGTTTTTT. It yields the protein CASSLDRGHNGELFF. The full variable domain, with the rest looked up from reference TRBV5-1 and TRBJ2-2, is KAGVTQTPRYLIKTRGQQVTLSCSPISGHRSVSWYQQTPGQGLQFLFEYFSETQRNKGNFPGRFSGRQFSNSRSEMNVSTLELGDSALYLCASSLDRGHNGELFFGEGSRLTVL.

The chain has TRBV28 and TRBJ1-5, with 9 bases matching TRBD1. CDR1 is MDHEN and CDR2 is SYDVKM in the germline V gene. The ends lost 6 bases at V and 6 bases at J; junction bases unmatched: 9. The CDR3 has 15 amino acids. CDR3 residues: CASSRHTGGFQPQHF. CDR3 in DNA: TGTGCCAGCAGCCGACATACAGGGGGCTTTCAGCCCCAGCATTTT.

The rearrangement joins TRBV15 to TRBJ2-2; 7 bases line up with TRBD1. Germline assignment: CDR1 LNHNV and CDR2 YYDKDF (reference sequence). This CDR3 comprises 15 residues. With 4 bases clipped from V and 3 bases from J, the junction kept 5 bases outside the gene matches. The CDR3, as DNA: TGTGCCACCAGCAAAGGAACAGGGGACACCGGGGAGCTGTTTTTT. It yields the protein CATSKGTGDTGELFF.

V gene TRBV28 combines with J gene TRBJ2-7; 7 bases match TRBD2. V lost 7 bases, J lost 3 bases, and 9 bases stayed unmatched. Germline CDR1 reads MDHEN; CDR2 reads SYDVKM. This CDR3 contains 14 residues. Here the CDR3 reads CASTTSGTSYEQYF. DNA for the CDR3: TGTGCCAGCACCACCAGCGGGACCAGCTACGAGCAGTACTTC.

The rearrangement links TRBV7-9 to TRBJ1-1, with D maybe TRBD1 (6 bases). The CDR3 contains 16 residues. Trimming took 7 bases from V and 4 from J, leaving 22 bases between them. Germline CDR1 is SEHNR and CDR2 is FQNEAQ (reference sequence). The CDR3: CASTPKGGIGGTEAFF. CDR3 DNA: TGTGCCAGCACCCCAAAAGGGGGTATTGGGGGCACTGAAGCTTTCTTT. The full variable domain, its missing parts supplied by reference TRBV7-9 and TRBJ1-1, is DTGVSQNPRHKITKRGQNVTFRCDPISEHNRLYWYRQTLGQGPEFLTYFQNEAQLEKSRLLSDRFSAERPKGSFSTLEIQRTEQGDSAMYLCASTPKGGIGGTEAFFGQGTRLTVV.